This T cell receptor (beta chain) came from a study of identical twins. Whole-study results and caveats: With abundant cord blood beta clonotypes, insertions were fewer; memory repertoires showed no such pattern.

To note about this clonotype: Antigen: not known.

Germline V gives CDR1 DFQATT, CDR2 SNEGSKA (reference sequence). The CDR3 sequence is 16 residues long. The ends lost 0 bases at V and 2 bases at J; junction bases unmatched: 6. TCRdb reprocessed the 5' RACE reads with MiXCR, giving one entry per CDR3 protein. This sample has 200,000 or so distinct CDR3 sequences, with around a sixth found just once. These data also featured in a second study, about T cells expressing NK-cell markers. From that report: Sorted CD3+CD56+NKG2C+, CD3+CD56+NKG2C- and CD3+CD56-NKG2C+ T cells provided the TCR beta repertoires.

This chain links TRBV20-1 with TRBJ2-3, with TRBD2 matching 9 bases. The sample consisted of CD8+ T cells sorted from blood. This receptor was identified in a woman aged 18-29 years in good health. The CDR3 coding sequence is TGCAGTGCTAGAGATATCGAGCGGGGGGCCACAGATACGCAGTATTTT. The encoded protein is CSARDIERGATDTQYF.